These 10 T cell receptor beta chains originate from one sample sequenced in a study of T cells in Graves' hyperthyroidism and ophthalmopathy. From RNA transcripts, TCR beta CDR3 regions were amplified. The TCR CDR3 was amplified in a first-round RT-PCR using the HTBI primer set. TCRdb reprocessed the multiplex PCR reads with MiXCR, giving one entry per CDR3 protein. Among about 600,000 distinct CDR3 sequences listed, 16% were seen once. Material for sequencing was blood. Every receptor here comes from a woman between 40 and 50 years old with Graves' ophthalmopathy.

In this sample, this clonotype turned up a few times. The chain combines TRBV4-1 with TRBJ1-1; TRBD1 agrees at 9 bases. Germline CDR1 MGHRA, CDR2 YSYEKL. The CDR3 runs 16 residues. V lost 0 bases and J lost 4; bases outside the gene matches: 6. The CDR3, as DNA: TGCGCCAGCAGCCAAGATCAGGACAGGGGAGGCACTGAAGCTTTCTTT. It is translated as CASSQDQDRGGTEAFF.

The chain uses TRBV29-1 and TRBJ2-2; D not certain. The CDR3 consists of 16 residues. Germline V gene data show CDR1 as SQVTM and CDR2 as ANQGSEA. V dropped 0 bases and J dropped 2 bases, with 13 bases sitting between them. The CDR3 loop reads CSVEDHGRGNTGELFF. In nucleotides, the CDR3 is TGCAGCGTTGAAGATCATGGCAGAGGAAACACCGGGGAGCTGTTTTTT.

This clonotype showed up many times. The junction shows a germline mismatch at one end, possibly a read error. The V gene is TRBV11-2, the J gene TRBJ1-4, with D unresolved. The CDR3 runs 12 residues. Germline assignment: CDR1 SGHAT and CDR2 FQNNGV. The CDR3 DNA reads TGTGCCAACAGCTTAACGTTTGAAAAACTGTTTTTT. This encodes CANSLTFEKLFF.

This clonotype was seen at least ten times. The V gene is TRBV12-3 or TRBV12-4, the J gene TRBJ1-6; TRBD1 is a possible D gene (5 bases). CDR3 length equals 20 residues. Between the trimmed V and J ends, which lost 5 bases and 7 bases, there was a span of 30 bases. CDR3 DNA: TGTGCCAGCAGTCCCAGACTGGGGGACTTTTGGATGGCCTTGAATTCACCCCTCCACTTT. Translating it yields CASSPRLGDFWMALNSPLHF.

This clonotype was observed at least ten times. CDR3 in DNA: TGTGCCAGCAGTTTGATCAGATACAATGAGCAGTTCTTC. Amino acid sequence: CASSLIRYNEQFF. V usage is TRBV12-3 or TRBV12-4 and J usage is TRBJ2-1; D gene ambiguous. Trimming cost V 3 bases and J 4 bases, with 7 bases left between them. The CDR3 runs 13 residues.

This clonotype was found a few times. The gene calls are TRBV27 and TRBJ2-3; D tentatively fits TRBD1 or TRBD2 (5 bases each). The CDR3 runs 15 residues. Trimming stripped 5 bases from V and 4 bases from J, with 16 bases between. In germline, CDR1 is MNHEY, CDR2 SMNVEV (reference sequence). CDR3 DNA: TGTGCCAGCAGTATCCCGGGGCGGCATGCAGATACGCAGTATTTT. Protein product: CASSIPGRHADTQYF.

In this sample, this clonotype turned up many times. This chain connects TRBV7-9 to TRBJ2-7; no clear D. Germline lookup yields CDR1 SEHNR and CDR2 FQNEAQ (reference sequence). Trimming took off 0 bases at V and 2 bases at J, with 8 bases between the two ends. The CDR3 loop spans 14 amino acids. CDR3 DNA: TGTGCCAGCAGCTTAGCTGTCACCACCTACGAGCAGTACTTC. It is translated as CASSLAVTTYEQYF.

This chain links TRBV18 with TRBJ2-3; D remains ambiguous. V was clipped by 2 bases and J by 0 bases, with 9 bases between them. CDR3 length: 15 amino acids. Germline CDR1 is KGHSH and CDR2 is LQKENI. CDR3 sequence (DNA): TGTGCCAGCTCACCAGTGGAAACTAGCACAGATACGCAGTATTTT. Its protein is CASSPVETSTDTQYF. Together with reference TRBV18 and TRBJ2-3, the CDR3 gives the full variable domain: NAGVMQNPRHLVRRRGQEARLRCSPMKGHSHVYWYRQLPEEGLKFMVYLQKENIIDESGMPKERFSAEFPKEGPSILRIQQVVRGDSAAYFCASSPVETSTDTQYFGPGTRLTVL.

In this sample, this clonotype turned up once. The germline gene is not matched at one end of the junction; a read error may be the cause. The CDR3, as DNA: TGTGCCGGCAGTGCCAGACTAGCCCCATTACCTAATGAGCAGTTCTTC. This gives the protein CAGSARLAPLPNEQFF. V gene TRBV2 combines with J gene TRBJ2-1; 7 bases line up with TRBD2. The CDR3 runs to 16 residues. Germline lookup yields CDR1 SNHLY and CDR2 FYNNEI.

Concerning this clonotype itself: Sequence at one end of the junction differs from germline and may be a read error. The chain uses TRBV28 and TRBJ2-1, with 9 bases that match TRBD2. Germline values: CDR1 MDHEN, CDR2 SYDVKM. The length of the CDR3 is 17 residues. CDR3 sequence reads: CACSFSKAGTSRKKQFF. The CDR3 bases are TGTGCCTGCAGTTTTAGCAAGGCCGGGACTAGCAGAAAAAAACAGTTCTTC.